Listed here is a single TCR beta chain. No cognate antigen has been identified for it. No qualities accompany the bases; no much larger clone lies one base away. The sample belongs to a study of blood T cell repertoires in COVID-19 (dated by TCRdb to 2020 to 2022). About the investigation overall: The collaborator samples originated in the United States, Italy and Spain and spanned the acute and convalescent phases of COVID-19. Where HLA class I and class II types were available, the types were taken from metadata supplied by the sample provider, not from assay-based typing. Deeply sampled blood TCRbeta repertoires from subjects exposed to, actively infected with, or recovered from COVID-19 were included in the dataset. Nearly every sample came with metadata listing a de-identified subject ID, COVID-19 status, age in years and sex. Samples came from the ongoing ImmuneRACE study (first 160 participants) plus 1,254 subjects from 6 global collaborators. The repertoires were made available in a free public database intended to serve as a resource for research on the immune response to SARS-CoV-2. The material from the prospective study consisted of cDNA or gDNA derived from T cells, B-cell-depleted T cells, or PBMCs. Paper-wide results and their limitations: How much clinical and demographic metadata was included differed by source and by participant, and the metadata was provided uncurated.

Participants in the prospective study were enrolled through a virtual design, were aged roughly 18 to 90 years, and lived in 24 United States geographic areas. In the prospective study, cohorts were assigned on the basis of participant-reported clinical history obtained from a screening survey and a study questionnaire. Each participant in the prospective study had whole blood, serum and a nasopharyngeal or oropharyngeal swab collected by mobile phlebotomists. Participants in the prospective study had the option to provide additional blood draws and questionnaires over a roughly two-month period. Blood samples from the prospective study were shipped frozen or at room temperature prior to DNA extraction. TCRbeta CDR3 regions were amplified from genomic DNA using the immunoSEQ Assay, a bias-controlled multiplex PCR. Concerning the study's data processing: The number of nucleated cells in each sample was estimated by amplification of reference gene primers within the assay. To quantify the absolute abundance of each unique TCRbeta CDR3 rearrangement, sequence reads were collapsed and filtered. For each sample, productive Simpson clonality was calculated as the square root of Simpson's diversity index across productive rearrangements. TCRdb's version of the immuneACCESS table is confined to in-frame rearrangements and falls short of the full clone set. An unresolved V gene accounts for under half of the shortfall where checked; the remainder is of unknown origin. V and J calls and clone size follow that table, whereas D and trimming were derived from the DNA. For this sample the table gives roughly 190,000 clones, of which roughly 82% were detected only once. Together, the top ten hold 4% to 6.5% of the sample.

The junction shows trimming of 5 bases on V and 2 bases on J, and the gene matches do not reach 2 bases of it. CDR1 and CDR2 are read off the germline V gene (reference sequence) as LNHDA and SQIVND. There are 13 amino acids in the CDR3, from cysteine to phenylalanine inclusive. Only the CDR3 part of the read is kept: 39 bases, read in frame from the first base. Sequencing used PBMCs or T cells enriched from blood (not recorded which). The TCR was taken from a woman aged 60 to 75 with acute COVID-19. The sequence is built from TRBV19 and TRBJ2-5, and 7 junction bases match TRBD2. The DNA is TGTGCCAGTAGTGGGGGGGATCAAGAGACCCAGTACTTC. It codes for CASSGGDQETQYF.